The entry that follows covers one TCR beta chain sequence. The entry originates in a study of control samples from healthy donors and cancer patients. The data were produced by immunoSEQ multiplex PCR, yet TCRdb's version contains in-frame clones alone and is incomplete. This sample lists 150,000 to 200,000 clones; its ten largest clones have about 2.2%. The V gene end was trimmed by 4 bases and the J gene end by 5 bases; junction bases not matched to a gene: 9. The CDR3 is made up of 14 amino acids. CDR1 and CDR2 from the germline V gene are SGHRS and YFSETQ. The TCR was taken from a woman in her twenties or thirties in good health. The rearrangement joins TRBV5-1 to TRBJ2-7; 7 nucleotides agree with TRBD1. The material sequenced was blood. The CDR3 DNA reads TGCGCCAGCAGCCTCATAGACAGGGTCAACGAGCAGTACTTC. This gives the protein CASSLIDRVNEQYF.